Below, one T cell receptor beta chain is given with its context. The data originate from a study of blood T cell repertoires in COVID-19. As for the study in general: Researchers got acute and convalescent COVID-19 samples from the United States, Italy and Spain. T cells, B-cell-depleted T cells, or PBMCs provided the cDNA or gDNA that served as material.

This table comes from immunoSEQ multiplex PCR, and its TCRdb copy is limited to in-frame clones, with some not included. The sample contains about 360,000 clones, approximately 85% of which appear only once. Germline V gene lookup returns CDR1 MNHEY and CDR2 SVGAGI. The CDR3 is 15 amino acids. V was pared by 7 bases and J by 7 bases, with 14 bases of the junction left unmatched. This sequence originates from a woman aged 40 to 49 with acute COVID-19. The chain carries TRBV6-5 and TRBJ2-5, with TRBD1 matching 8 bases. The sequencing input was PBMCs or T cells enriched from blood (not recorded which). The CDR3 DNA reads TGTGCCAGCACCCGAGGGACAGGTCAGGGGACGACCCAGTACTTC. Translated, it gives CASTRGTGQGTTQYF.